The clone carrying this TCR beta chain was seen repeatedly, ten times or more. The antigen is unknown. This sample is drawn from a study of T-cell reconstitution after alpha-beta-depleted transplantation in children. Study conclusions and caveats: A year post-transplant, T-cell counts and diversity derived mostly from newly produced T cells. Recipient T cells and thymic progenitors that survived were the source of the high TCRbeta diversity seen at day 60 in some patients. Roughly two months post-transplant, alpha-beta T cells reportedly originated from several hundred graft clones that had expanded.

Germline-derived CDR1 and CDR2 are SQVTM and ANQGSEA. V dropped 7 bases and J dropped 4 bases, with 7 bases sitting between them. The CDR3 length is 10 residues. The TCRbeta library was prepared with unique molecular identifiers. TCRdb used MiXCR to reprocess the PCR reads, holding one entry per CDR3 protein. The sample consists of approximately 230,000 distinct CDR3 sequences, about 25% of them appearing once. The specimen comprised PBMCs, sampled before TCRalphabeta/CD19-depleted stem cell transplant. J is TRBJ1-1 and V is TRBV29-1; D is uncertain. This TCR derives from a girl aged 2 to 9 with Fanconi anemia, due to receive a stem cell transplant. The CDR3: CSGWVTEAFF. CDR3 bases: TGCAGCGGATGGGTCACTGAAGCTTTCTTT. The variable domain in full, completed from reference TRBV29-1 and TRBJ1-1, reads SAVISQKPSRDICQRGTSLTIQCQVDSQVTMMFWYRQQPGQSLTLIATANQGSEATYESGFVIDKFPISRPNLTFSTLTVSNMSPEDSSIYLCSGWVTEAFFGQGTRLTVV.